Listed below are T cell receptor beta chains from one sample, sequenced in a study of cytotoxic CD8 clonotypes in ibrutinib-treated CLL. TCRdb keeps only in-frame clones here, not all; method: immunoSEQ multiplex PCR. The sample yields more than 300,000 clones, about 77% seen once. Here the sequenced sample was PBMCs, taken before ibrutinib treatment. The receptors originated from a human donor with chronic lymphocytic leukemia. The CDR3 runs from the conserved cysteine through the conserved F or W. The order of the fields is J gene, V gene, CDR3 protein.

j_call: TRBJ2-3; v_call: TRBV7-2; cdr3_aa: CASSLTGGPGYTQYF
j_call: TRBJ2-7; v_call: TRBV5-5; cdr3_aa: CASSYHFVREDYEQYF
j_call: TRBJ2-7; v_call: TRBV6-1; cdr3_aa: CASRLPGGVGEQYF
j_call: TRBJ1-5; v_call: TRBV18; cdr3_aa: CASSQSQGSSNQPQHF
j_call: TRBJ2-5; v_call: TRBV29-1; cdr3_aa: CSVRVTIQETQYF
j_call: TRBJ2-1; v_call: TRBV7-8; cdr3_aa: CASSHAGDSLAAYYNEQFF
j_call: TRBJ1-1; v_call: TRBV10-3; cdr3_aa: CAIRDTGTENTEAFF
j_call: TRBJ2-7; v_call: TRBV11-1; cdr3_aa: CASSLVGKSCEQYF
j_call: TRBJ2-5; v_call: TRBV5-1; cdr3_aa: CASSLDPRLGETQYF
j_call: TRBJ2-3; v_call: TRBV14; cdr3_aa: CASSRSVFEGNTQYF
j_call: TRBJ2-3; v_call: TRBV29-1; cdr3_aa: CSVEGAAGRDPDTQYF
j_call: TRBJ1-3; v_call: TRBV6-6; cdr3_aa: CASSPGYSGNTIYF
j_call: TRBJ2-7; v_call: TRBV27; cdr3_aa: CASSLGRTYEQYF
j_call: TRBJ2-7; v_call: TRBV4-2; cdr3_aa: CASSPGQGAHEQYF
j_call: TRBJ2-1; v_call: TRBV28; cdr3_aa: CASSLRPPEQFF
j_call: TRBJ1-1; v_call: TRBV11-2; cdr3_aa: CASSLDPGQGEAFF
j_call: TRBJ2-7; v_call: TRBV7-9; cdr3_aa: CASVGPYEQYF
j_call: TRBJ2-3; v_call: TRBV5-1; cdr3_aa: CASSLEGRGSTDTQYF